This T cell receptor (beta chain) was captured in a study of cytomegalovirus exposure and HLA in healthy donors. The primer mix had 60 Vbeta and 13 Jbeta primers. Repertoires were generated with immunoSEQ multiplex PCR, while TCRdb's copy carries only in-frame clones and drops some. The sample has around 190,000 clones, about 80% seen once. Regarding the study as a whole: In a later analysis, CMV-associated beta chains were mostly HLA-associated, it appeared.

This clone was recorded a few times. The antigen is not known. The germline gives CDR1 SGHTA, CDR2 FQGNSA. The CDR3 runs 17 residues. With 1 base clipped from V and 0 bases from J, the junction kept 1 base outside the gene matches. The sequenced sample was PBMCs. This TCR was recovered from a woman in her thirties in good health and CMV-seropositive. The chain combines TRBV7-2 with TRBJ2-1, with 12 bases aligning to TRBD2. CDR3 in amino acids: CASSLELAGGSYNEQFF. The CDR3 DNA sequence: TGTGCCAGCAGCTTAGAACTAGCGGGAGGCTCCTACAATGAGCAGTTCTTC. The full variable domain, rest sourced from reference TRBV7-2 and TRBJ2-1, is GAGVSQSPSNKVTEKGKDVELRCDPISGHTALYWYRQSLGQGLEFLIYFQGNSAPDKSGLPSDRFSAERTGGSVSTLTIQRTQQEDSAVYLCASSLELAGGSYNEQFFGPGTRLTVL.